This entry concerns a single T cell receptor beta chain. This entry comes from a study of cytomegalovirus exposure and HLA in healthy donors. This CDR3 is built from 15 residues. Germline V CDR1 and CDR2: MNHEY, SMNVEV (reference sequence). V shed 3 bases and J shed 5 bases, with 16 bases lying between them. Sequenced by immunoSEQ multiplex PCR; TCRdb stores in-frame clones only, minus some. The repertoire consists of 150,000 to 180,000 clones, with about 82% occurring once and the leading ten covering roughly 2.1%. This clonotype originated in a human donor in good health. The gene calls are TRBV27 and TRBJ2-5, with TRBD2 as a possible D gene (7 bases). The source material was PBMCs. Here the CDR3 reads CASSFGGGRAETQYF. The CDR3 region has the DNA TGTGCCAGCAGTTTCGGCGGGGGCCGCGCGGAGACCCAGTACTTC.